Listed below are T cell receptor beta chains from one sample, sequenced in a study of metastatic and nonmetastatic thyroid tumors. TCRdb re-analyzed the PCR reads using MiXCR. The profile shows around 22,000 clones, more than 15% of them singletons. Material: blood. The receptors stem from a male donor with papillary thyroid cancer or a benign thyroid nodule (not recorded which). Some clones in this sample may be carry-over from other donors' samples. The CDR3 runs from the conserved cysteine through the conserved F or W. A D gene is named only where the DNA matches it firmly. The size of a clone is reported for some rows only, either as once, few or many, or as a class for expanded clones.

size	V	J	D	DNA	CDR3
many	TRBV6-1	TRBJ2-7	NA	TGTGCCAGCAGTACCTTCCAAAGTAATTACGAGCAGTACTTC	CASSTFQSNYEQYF
few	TRBV14	TRBJ1-2	NA	TGTGCCAGCTCCGTTGGGCTCTATGGCTACACCTTC	CASSVGLYGYTF
NA	TRBV2	TRBJ2-3	NA	TGTGCCAGCAGTACCGAATGGGACCGAATGGGCACAGATACGCAGTATTTT	CASSTEWDRMGTDTQYF
many	TRBV9	TRBJ1-1	NA	TGTGCCAGCAGCGTAGATACAAACACTGAAGCTTTCTTT	CASSVDTNTEAFF
NA	TRBV5-1	TRBJ2-3	TRBD2	TGCGCCAGCAGCTTAGGGACTAGCACCTTTGACCCAGATACGCAGTATTTC	CASSLGTSTFDPDTQYF
NA	TRBV6-1	TRBJ2-1	NA	TGTGCCAGCAGGGCCGGGAGTGACAATGAGCAGTTCTTC	CASRAGSDNEQFF
medium-sized	TRBV27	TRBJ1-3	NA	TGTGCCAGCAGAACCGACACAGCTCGGAGAAACACCATATATTTT	CASRTDTARRNTIYF
NA	TRBV6-1	TRBJ2-7	NA	TGTGCCAGCAGTGTTAGGTGTAGATACGAGCAGTACTTC	CASSVRCRYEQYF
NA	TRBV12-3/TRBV12-4	TRBJ1-2	NA	TGTGCCAGCAGTTTTGCAGGGGTCGGTTACACCTTC	CASSFAGVGYTF
many	TRBV7-8	TRBJ2-7	NA	TGTGCCAGCAGCCCAGGGGACGGCTACCAGCGGTACGAGCAGTACTTC	CASSPGDGYQRYEQYF
medium-sized	TRBV25-1	TRBJ1-1	TRBD1	TGTGCCAGCAGTACGGACAGGGAAGGAACTGAAGCTTTCTTT	CASSTDREGTEAFF
few	TRBV12-3/TRBV12-4	TRBJ2-3	NA	TGTGCCAGCAGTCCCGGGGGGCTGAGAACAGATACGCAGTATTTT	CASSPGGLRTDTQYF
NA	TRBV5-5	TRBJ2-2	NA	TGTGCCAGCAGCTTGTGGCAGTACACCGGGGAGCTGTTTTTT	CASSLWQYTGELFF
NA	TRBV11-2	TRBJ1-1	NA	TGTGCCAGCAGCTTAAAGCGCAACACTGAAGCTTTCTTT	CASSLKRNTEAFF
many	TRBV7-8	TRBJ2-3	NA	TGTGCCAGCAGCTCCTCCTCCTCTCGGGCGCAGTATTTT	CASSSSSSRAQYF
medium-sized	TRBV27	TRBJ2-6	NA	TGTGCCAGCAGTCCCCCCGGGACATATGGGGCCAACGTCCTGACTTTC	CASSPPGTYGANVLTF
many	TRBV20-1	TRBJ2-3	NA	TGCAGTGCTAGAGGGTCCCCGACCTCAGATACGCAGTATTTT	CSARGSPTSDTQYF
many	TRBV9	TRBJ2-1	TRBD2	TGTGCCGGCAGCGCCGGGGGGGGTTATGAGCAGTTCTTC	CAGSAGGGYEQFF
once	TRBV4-1	TRBJ2-1	NA	TGCGCCAGCAGCAAGGGCTGGTACAGGCTAAGAAGCTCCTACAATGAGCAGTTCTTC	CASSKGWYRLRSSYNEQFF
medium-sized	TRBV15	TRBJ2-7	NA	TGTGCCACCAGCAGAGGATACTACGAGCAGTACTTC	CATSRGYYEQYF
few	TRBV6-1	TRBJ1-3	NA	TGTGCCAGCAGGAAGGAAGCCTCTGGAAACACCATATATTTT	CASRKEASGNTIYF
NA	TRBV5-1	TRBJ2-1	TRBD2	TGCGCCATCAGCTTGGCGGCTAGGACTAGCGGAAACAATGAGCAGTTCTTC	CAISLAARTSGNNEQFF
many	TRBV5-8	TRBJ1-4	TRBD1	TGTGCCAGCAGCCCGGGACAGGGGTATCTTAATGAAAAACTGTTTTTT	CASSPGQGYLNEKLFF
medium-sized	TRBV6-1	TRBJ2-5	NA	TGTGCCAGCAGTGATTCAACTAGCCTAGAGACCCAGTACTTC	CASSDSTSLETQYF
few	TRBV28	TRBJ2-5	TRBD2	TGTGCCAGCAGTTTGATTTCGGGACTAGCGGGGGAGAAAGAGACCCAGTACTTC	CASSLISGLAGEKETQYF
medium-sized	TRBV6-1	TRBJ2-2	NA	TGTGCCAGCGTGGGCGGCCCGGACACCGGGGAGCTGTTTTTT	CASVGGPDTGELFF
many	TRBV27	TRBJ1-1	NA	TGTGCCAGCAGTTTATACCCGGCTATGAACACTGAAGCTTTCTTT	CASSLYPAMNTEAFF
few	TRBV28	TRBJ1-1	NA	TGTGCCAGCAGTTTATCGGCAGGGAACACTGAAGCTTTCTTT	CASSLSAGNTEAFF
few	TRBV6-1	TRBJ1-5	NA	TGTGCCAGCATGCGGGACACCTATAGCAATCAGCCCCAGCATTTT	CASMRDTYSNQPQHF
NA	TRBV7-2	TRBJ2-5	TRBD2	TGTGCCAGCAGCTTTTTGGGGGAGCGGGAGTGGTGGGAGACCCAGTACTTC	CASSFLGEREWWETQYF
once	TRBV7-2	TRBJ1-4	TRBD1	TGTGCCAGCAGCTTATGGGGACAGGGGGGTGAAAAACTGTTTTTT	CASSLWGQGGEKLFF
few	TRBV20-1	TRBJ2-5	TRBD2	TGCAGTGCTAGCTTATTGACTAGCGTCCAAGAGACCCAGTACTTC	CSASLLTSVQETQYF
medium-sized	TRBV6-5	TRBJ2-7	NA	TGTGCCAGCAGTTACTCGGAGTACGAGCAGTACTTC	CASSYSEYEQYF
many	TRBV20-1	TRBJ2-3	TRBD2	TGCAGTGCCCTAAAACTAGCGGGAGGGCCATATACGCAGTATTTT	CSALKLAGGPYTQYF
few	TRBV6-1	TRBJ1-1	NA	TGTGCCAGCAGTGACTCCGGGACTCACACTGAAGCTTTCTTT	CASSDSGTHTEAFF
few	TRBV6-1	TRBJ1-6	NA	TGTGCCAGCAGTGACAGGGACGAAGGCAATTCACCCCTCCACTTT	CASSDRDEGNSPLHF
NA	TRBV2	TRBJ2-3	TRBD2	TGTGCCAGCAGTGCACCCTCTAGCGGGAGGGGGGCAGATACGCAGTATTTT	CASSAPSSGRGADTQYF
NA	TRBV12-3/TRBV12-4	TRBJ2-3	TRBD2	TGTGCCAGCAGTCCGGGGACTAGCGGCCTCACAGATACGCAGTATTTT	CASSPGTSGLTDTQYF
many	TRBV20-1	TRBJ2-6	NA	TGCAGTGCTAGGGCTGAGGGAGAGGCTGGGGCCAACGTCCTGACTTTC	CSARAEGEAGANVLTF
NA	TRBV10-3	TRBJ2-7	TRBD2	TGTGCCAGCACCCCAGGACTAGCGGAATACGAGCAGTACTTC	CASTPGLAEYEQYF
NA	TRBV20-1	TRBJ2-1	NA	TGCAGTTCGTTATCGGGAGTCGGCAATGAGCAGTTCTTC	CSSLSGVGNEQFF
many	TRBV7-9	TRBJ2-5	NA	TGTGCCAGCAGGTTCGGGGAGACCCAGTACTTC	CASRFGETQYF
NA	TRBV11-1	TRBJ2-3	TRBD1	TGTGCCAGCAGCTTAGCACAGGGGGGAGAAGGTACGCAGTATTTT	CASSLAQGGEGTQYF
NA	TRBV19	TRBJ2-3	TRBD2	TGTGCCAGTAGGGGGACTAGCGGGAAGAGAGTAACAGATACGCAGTATTTT	CASRGTSGKRVTDTQYF
many	TRBV15	TRBJ1-1	NA	TGTGCCACCAGCGGAGACTCGAGGGACACTGAAGCTTTCTTT	CATSGDSRDTEAFF
many	TRBV7-2	TRBJ2-7	NA	TGTGCCAGCAGCTTAGTAGTATCACACTACGAGCAGTACTTC	CASSLVVSHYEQYF